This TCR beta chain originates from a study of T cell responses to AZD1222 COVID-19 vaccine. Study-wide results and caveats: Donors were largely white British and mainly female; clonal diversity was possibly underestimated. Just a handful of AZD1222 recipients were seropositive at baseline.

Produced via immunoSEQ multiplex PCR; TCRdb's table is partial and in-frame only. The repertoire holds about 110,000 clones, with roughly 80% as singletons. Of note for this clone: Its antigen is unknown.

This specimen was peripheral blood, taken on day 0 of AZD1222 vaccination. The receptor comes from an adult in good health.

Written as DNA, the CDR3 is TGTGCCAGCATATCAACCGGGGAGCTGTTTTTT. Amino acids: CASISTGELFF. The chain joins TRBV6-5 to TRBJ2-2, with D unresolved. This CDR3 comprises 11 residues. Trimming cost V 7 bases and J 5 bases, with 5 bases left between them. The germline V gene encodes CDR1 MNHEY and CDR2 SVGAGI.